This TCR beta chain was documented in a study of T-cell memory formation after mild COVID-19. Across the study: The TCR clusters were mostly specific to one donor.

Employing constant-segment primers, 5'RACE generated TCR alpha and TCR beta cDNA libraries bearing sample barcodes and UMIs. TCRdb re-analysed the 5' RACE reads in MiXCR, keeping a single row per CDR3 protein. The sample contains about 200,000 distinct CDR3 sequences, around 20% of which appear only once. Whole-study findings and limits: In pre-infection memory, a portion of responding clones appeared, which suggested that cross-reactive memory joined. Mostly located in CM and EM were contracting CD4+ clones, with contracting CD8+ clones located in EMRA.

The CDR3 sequence is 14 residues long. Germline CDR1 and CDR2: LNHDA and SQIVND (reference sequence). V shed 4 bases and J shed 1 base, with 11 bases lying between them. To note about this clonotype: No antigen is known for it.

This sequence originates from an adult woman who had mild COVID-19 (a few samples of this study predate the infection). Cell type and time point are not known. The gene calls are TRBV19 and TRBJ2-7; D may correspond to TRBD1 or TRBD2 (5 bases each). The sample taken for sequencing was PBMCs or a T cell subset sorted from them (not recorded which). Written as DNA, the CDR3 is TGTGCCAGTAGTAGTCCGGGACGTTCCTACGAGCAGTACTTC. Amino acid sequence: CASSSPGRSYEQYF.